The clone carrying this T cell receptor beta chain appeared a single time. The antigen is not known. These data come from a study of OX40 agonist ivuxolimab in advanced cancers. Study information: Three patients, one with hepatocellular carcinoma and two with cutaneous melanoma, achieved partial responses.

In germline, CDR1 is LNHDA, CDR2 SQIVND (reference sequence). The CDR3 extends over 15 amino acids. V dropped 5 bases and J dropped 2 bases, with 16 bases sitting between them. Produced via immunoSEQ multiplex PCR; TCRdb's table is partial and in-frame only. The data show 120,000 or so clones, 93% seen once. General study points: The average count of expanded clones was higher among CD8+ T cells than among CD4+.

This receptor was taken from an adult with an advanced solid tumor such as melanoma, head and neck, liver or kidney cancer. Sample: CD4+ or CD8+ T cells sorted from blood, taken in a trial of the OX40 agonist ivuxolimab. The rearrangement links TRBV19 to TRBJ2-7; D possibly corresponds to TRBD2 (6 bases). In DNA form, the CDR3 reads TGTGCCAGTAGTGAAACCGGGACTGGCACCTACGAGCAGTACTTC. This codes for CASSETGTGTYEQYF.